The clone carrying this T cell receptor (beta chain) was seen a handful of times. The antigen is undetermined. 60 Vbeta and 13 Jbeta primers were used in PCR. Generated by immunoSEQ multiplex PCR, the TCRdb table keeps only in-frame clones and is missing some. The data contain approximately 170,000 clones, around 72% of them seen just once; the ten biggest clones take up 6.5% to 8.5%. These data originate in a study of cytomegalovirus exposure and HLA in healthy donors. General observations from the study: Analysis was performed later, and it showed HLA-associated TCR beta chains to be more clonally expanded than equally common others.

Trimming cost V 4 bases and J 4 bases; bases outside gene matches: 6. Germline CDR1 and CDR2: SGHTA and FQGNSA. The CDR3 loop spans 15 amino acids. Donors likely had unrecorded immune exposures despite being nominally healthy when sampled. The V gene is TRBV7-2, the J gene TRBJ1-1, with 10 bases that match TRBD1. Sequencing was done on a sample of PBMCs. The origin of this receptor is a woman between 40 and 55 years old in good health and CMV-seropositive. The CDR3 DNA is TGTGCCAGCAGCTACGTGGACAGGGGGACCACTGAAGCTTTCTTT. It translates to CASSYVDRGTTEAFF.